Listed here is a single TCR beta chain. It was during active infection that Seattle patients were enrolled and then longitudinally followed. The length of the CDR3 is 13 residues. The germline V and J ends were trimmed by 4 bases and 4 bases, with 8 bases remaining between them. Germline assignment: CDR1 SGHTA and CDR2 FQGNSA. Profiling relied on immunoSEQ multiplex PCR, and the TCRdb table lists in-frame clones only, not all of them. This table holds around 120,000 clones, roughly 89% found once. The entry originates in a study of blood T cell repertoires in COVID-19. This receptor was taken from an older woman with COVID-19, enrolled during active disease. Input material: peripheral blood. The chain couples TRBV7-2 to TRBJ2-1; D might be TRBD2 (6 bases). CDR3 sequence: CASSSTRYNEQFF. DNA of the CDR3: TGTGCCAGCAGCTCGACTAGATACAATGAGCAGTTCTTC.